This record concerns one TCR beta chain sequence. These data originate in a study of cytomegalovirus exposure and HLA in healthy donors. The CDR3 runs to 17 residues. J lost 0 bases, V lost 0 bases, and 5 bases had no gene match. The germline gives CDR1 SGHRS, CDR2 YFSETQ. PCR primers comprised 60 Vbeta and 13 Jbeta primers. Clones were read by immunoSEQ multiplex PCR, and TCRdb kept only the in-frame ones, dropping some. The sample carries over 150,000 clones, about 80% recorded once. The TCR sequence derives from a man between 40 and 49 years old in good health and CMV-seronegative. Source material: PBMCs. The chain uses TRBV5-1 and TRBJ1-1, with TRBD1 matching 10 bases. CDR3 sequence reads: CASSLAGQGILNTEAFF. The CDR3 nucleotides are TGCGCCAGCAGCTTGGCGGGACAGGGGATACTGAACACTGAAGCTTTCTTT. Looking up the rest from reference TRBV5-1 and TRBJ1-1 gives the full variable domain: KAGVTQTPRYLIKTRGQQVTLSCSPISGHRSVSWYQQTPGQGLQFLFEYFSETQRNKGNFPGRFSGRQFSNSRSEMNVSTLELGDSALYLCASSLAGQGILNTEAFFGQGTRLTVV.